Given below is one T cell receptor (beta chain) in context. The antigen remains unidentified. The CDR3 has 18 residues. The V gene's germline CDR1 is MNHEY and CDR2 SVGEGT. J was trimmed by 3 bases and V by 2 bases; bases with no gene match: 9. Described treatment: about 20 received Ad26.COV2.S at low or high dose, single or two shots; 5 received placebo; per-sample allocation not given. The samples date from day 63 after the first vaccine or placebo injection. The data originate from a study of Ad26.COV2.S vaccination and SARS-CoV-2 variants. Study-wide context: Intramuscular Ad26.COV2.S at 5x10^10 or 1x10^11 viral particles.

Broader study findings: The placebo group had lower spike-specific TCR breadth than the vaccine recipients did.

Produced via immunoSEQ multiplex PCR; TCRdb's table is partial and in-frame only. The repertoire consists of approximately 240,000 clones, with 88% occurring once and the leading ten covering around 11%. The origin of this receptor is a person aged 18-65 years who received the Ad26.COV2.S COVID-19 vaccine or a placebo. The chain has TRBV6-2 or TRBV6-3 and TRBJ2-7; 14 bases fit TRBD2. The material sequenced was peripheral blood, taken in a trial of Ad26.COV2.S vaccine versus placebo. The CDR3 spells CASSYLGLAGVSHYEQYF. CDR3 coding DNA: TGTGCCAGCAGTTACCTGGGACTAGCGGGAGTATCCCACTACGAGCAGTACTTC.